These 32 T cell receptor beta chains were all obtained from the same sample, sequenced in a study of T cells in Graves' hyperthyroidism and ophthalmopathy. RNA transcripts served as the template for amplifying TCR beta CDR3 regions. A first-round RT-PCR of the TCR CDR3 used the HTBI primer set. TCRdb redid the calling of the multiplex PCR reads with MiXCR, one entry per CDR3 protein. The data contain hundreds of thousands of distinct CDR3 sequences, over 20% of them seen just once; the ten biggest clones take up roughly 60%. Sequencing was done on a sample of blood. The receptors were sampled from a man aged 25-40 years with Graves' ophthalmopathy.

The chain uses TRBV28 and TRBJ2-3; 8 bases map to TRBD2. The CDR3 runs to 16 residues. Losses at the gene ends were 4 bases for V and 3 bases for J; bases not matched to a gene: 9. The germline gives CDR1 MDHEN, CDR2 SYDVKM. For the CDR3, the DNA is TGTGCCAGCAGTTACCCCGAGCGGGAGCCTACAGATACGCAGTATTTT. Encoded protein: CASSYPEREPTDTQYF.

V gene TRBV19 combines with J gene TRBJ2-2; no firm D call. Trimming left V 6 bases short and J 5 bases short, with 16 bases between. The V gene's germline CDR1 is LNHDA and CDR2 SQIVND (reference sequence). The length of the CDR3 is 15 residues. The CDR3 here is CASRSSTSPTGELFF. CDR3 sequence (DNA): TGTGCCAGTAGATCCAGTACCTCACCAACCGGGGAGCTGTTTTTT.

This clonotype was recorded at least ten times. The chain has TRBV27 and TRBJ2-7, with TRBD2 matching 9 bases. The ends lost 2 bases at V and 2 bases at J; junction bases unmatched: 4. Germline V gene sequence: CDR1 MNHEY, CDR2 SMNVEV (reference sequence). This CDR3 region has 15 residues. This chain's CDR3 is CASSLTLAGTYEQYF. CDR3 coding DNA: TGTGCCAGCAGTTTAACCCTAGCGGGAACCTACGAGCAGTACTTC.

This clonotype has a count of ten or more. The rearrangement links TRBV11-3 to TRBJ1-2; 7 nucleotides line up with TRBD1. The J segment lost 3 bases and the V segment lost 8 bases, leaving 9 bases of the junction unmatched. The germline gives CDR1 SGHNT, CDR2 YENEEA. The CDR3 spans 14 residues. This CDR3 is CASSLRGQHYGYTF. The DNA for the CDR3 is TGTGCCAGCTCGCTTCGGGGACAGCACTATGGCTACACCTTC.

This clonotype was detected only a few times. The chain has TRBV3-1 and TRBJ1-2; 7 bases agree with TRBD1. V shed 0 bases and J 4 bases; nucleotides not matched to a gene: 5. Germline CDR1 LGHDT, CDR2 YNNKEL (reference sequence). The CDR3 extends over 15 amino acids. Here the CDR3 reads CASSQDNRGAYGYTF. The CDR3, as DNA: TGTGCCAGCAGCCAAGACAACAGGGGAGCCTATGGCTACACCTTC.

With respect to this clonotype: One base away lies a much larger clone, so this may be a sequencing read error. The chain carries TRBV13 and TRBJ2-1; 12 bases fit TRBD1. V trimming: 7 bases; J trimming: 5 bases; junction bases outside the gene matches: 6. CDR3 length: 15 amino acids. Germline V gene lookup returns CDR1 PRHDT and CDR2 FYEKMQ (reference sequence). The CDR3 nucleotides read TGTGCCAGCAACTTGAGGGACAGGGGGCACAATGAGCAGTTCTTC. Residues: CASNLRDRGHNEQFF.

The chain carries TRBV28 and TRBJ1-3, with 9 bases aligning to TRBD1. This CDR3 is built from 14 residues. Trimming took 6 bases from V and 5 from J; bases not matched to a gene: 5. Germline V gene data show CDR1 as MDHEN and CDR2 as SYDVKM. CDR3 protein: CASRGQGTRNTIYF. CDR3 coding DNA: TGTGCCAGCAGAGGACAGGGGACGAGAAACACCATATATTTT.

This sequence joins TRBV2 and TRBJ2-1; TRBD2 might be the D (5 bases). V was cut by 9 bases and J by 0 bases, with 21 bases left in between. Germline lookup yields CDR1 SNHLY and CDR2 FYNNEI. The CDR3 spans 17 residues. The CDR3 region has the DNA TGTGCCAGAAAATGCACTAGTTCGCTAAGCTCCTACAATGAGCAGTTCTTC. This sequence encodes CARKCTSSLSSYNEQFF.

For the CDR3, the DNA is TGTGCCAGCAGCTCCCCGGGACAGGGAGACGAGCAGTACTTC. Its protein is CASSSPGQGDEQYF. V is TRBV7-9 and J is TRBJ2-7; 9 bases line up with TRBD1. Per germline, CDR1 SEHNR and CDR2 FQNEAQ (reference sequence). V gave up 4 bases and J gave up 5 bases; unmatched junction bases: 6. This CDR3 comprises 14 residues. Complete variable domain (other parts from reference TRBV7-9 and TRBJ2-7): DTGVSQNPRHKITKRGQNVTFRCDPISEHNRLYWYRQTLGQGPEFLTYFQNEAQLEKSRLLSDRFSAERPKGSFSTLEIQRTEQGDSAMYLCASSSPGQGDEQYFGPGTRLTVT.

This clonotype was counted only a few times. The chain links TRBV12-3 or TRBV12-4 to TRBJ2-1; 10 positions agree with TRBD2. The CDR3 has 15 amino acids. Trimming at V came to 5 bases and at J to 2 bases, leaving 3 bases not matched to a gene. The CDR3 nucleotides read TGTGCCAGCAGTATCAGCGGGAGGGCCTACAATGAGCAGTTCTTC. Amino acids: CASSISGRAYNEQFF.

This clonotype was recorded many times. The genes are TRBV30 and TRBJ1-1, with 8 bases lining up with TRBD1. V gave up 0 bases and J gave up 3 bases; unmatched junction bases: 3. The CDR3 totals 14 residues. Germline assignment: CDR1 GTSNPN and CDR2 SVGIG (reference sequence). CDR3 sequence reads: CAWSVRTGYTEAFF. Here the CDR3 DNA reads TGTGCCTGGAGTGTGAGGACAGGGTACACTGAAGCTTTCTTT. The variable domain in full, with the rest retrieved from reference TRBV30 and TRBJ1-1, is SQTIHQWPATLVQPVGSPLSLECTVEGTSNPNLYWYRQAAGRGLQLLFYSVGIGQISSEVPQNLSASRPQDRQFILSSKKLLLSDSGFYLCAWSVRTGYTEAFFGQGTRLTVV.

The V call is TRBV9, the J call TRBJ2-2; TRBD1 might be the D (6 bases). Germline CDR1 and CDR2: SGDLS and YYNGEE. This CDR3 comprises 14 residues. Trimming cost V 4 bases and J 3 bases, with 10 bases left between them. CDR3 amino acids: CASSPRTDTGELFF. DNA of the CDR3: TGTGCCAGCAGCCCAAGGACAGACACCGGGGAGCTGTTTTTT.

The rearrangement uses TRBV6-1 and TRBJ1-6, with a possible D match to TRBD1 (6 bases). The CDR3 spans 16 residues. V was clipped by 1 base and J by 8 bases, with 15 bases between them. CDR1 and CDR2 (germline): MNHNS, SASEGT. The CDR3 spells CASSEVDRLNDSPLHF. The CDR3 DNA follows: TGTGCCAGCAGTGAAGTTGACAGGCTTAACGATTCACCCCTCCACTTT.

This clonotype has a count of ten or more. V usage is TRBV5-5 and J usage is TRBJ2-5; the D is unclear. The V gene lost 6 bases and the J gene lost 2 bases, with 14 bases spanning the gap. The V gene's germline CDR1 is SGHKS and CDR2 YYEKEE (reference sequence). The CDR3 covers 14 residues. The CDR3: CASIGGAIQETQYF. The CDR3, as DNA: TGTGCCAGCATCGGCGGAGCGATTCAAGAGACCCAGTACTTC.

This clonotype has a handful of counts. This chain uses TRBV5-1 with TRBJ2-2, with 10 bases lining up with TRBD1. This CDR3 has 15 residues. CDR1 is SGHRS and CDR2 is YFSETQ in the germline V gene. V gave up 2 bases and J gave up 9 bases; unmatched junction bases: 7. In DNA, the CDR3 is TGCGCCAGCAGCTTAGGGACAGGGGTTAAGCGGGAGCTGTTTTTT. Translating it yields CASSLGTGVKRELFF.

This clonotype turned up a few times. V and J are TRBV12-3 or TRBV12-4 and TRBJ2-2, with TRBD2 identical over 8 bases. The CDR3 loop spans 15 amino acids. With 7 bases clipped from V and 5 bases from J, the junction kept 9 bases outside the gene matches. This CDR3 is CASTEIRGGTGELFF. CDR3 DNA: TGTGCCAGCACCGAAATTCGGGGGGGTACCGGGGAGCTGTTTTTT.

The chain employs TRBV5-1 and TRBJ2-7, with D possibly being TRBD2 (6 bases). The CDR3 runs to 15 residues. Trimming removed 2 bases at V and 5 bases at J, with 17 bases between. Germline CDR1 is SGHRS and CDR2 is YFSETQ. The CDR3 loop reads CASSFGGQRVDEQYF. CDR3 coding DNA: TGCGCCAGCAGCTTTGGAGGGCAGAGGGTGGACGAGCAGTACTTC.

This clonotype was detected only a few times. J is TRBJ1-6 and V is TRBV12-3 or TRBV12-4; no clear D gene. V lost 3 bases and J 8 bases, leaving 5 bases between the germline ends. The CDR3 has 12 residues. Here the CDR3 DNA reads TGTGCCAGCAGTTTTATCTATTCACCCCTCCACTTT. Protein: CASSFIYSPLHF.

The gene calls are TRBV20-1 and TRBJ2-1; TRBD2 matches 10 bases. V shed 3 bases and J 2 bases; nucleotides not matched to a gene: 7. Germline assignment: CDR1 DFQATT and CDR2 SNEGSKA (reference sequence). CDR3 length: 16 amino acids. The CDR3 spells CSASPAGGGAYNEQFF. The DNA for the CDR3 is TGCAGTGCTAGCCCAGCGGGAGGGGGGGCCTACAATGAGCAGTTCTTC.

This clonotype was counted between two and nine times. The chain has TRBV28 and TRBJ2-7; 9 nucleotides line up with TRBD1. Trimming removed 6 bases from V and 3 bases from J; junction bases left unmatched: 6. The germline V gene encodes CDR1 MDHEN and CDR2 SYDVKM. This CDR3 has 14 residues. Here the CDR3 DNA reads TGTGCCAGCAGGGGGACAGGGAGGGTCTACGAGCAGTACTTC. Translation: CASRGTGRVYEQYF. Variable domain in full (rest from reference TRBV28 and TRBJ2-7): DVKVTQSSRYLVKRTGEKVFLECVQDMDHENMFWYRQDPGLGLRLIYFSYDVKMKEKGDIPEGYSVSREKKERFSLILESASTNQTSMYLCASRGTGRVYEQYFGPGTRLTVT.

This clonotype was seen a handful of times. The V call is TRBV7-9, the J call TRBJ2-7, with D perhaps assigned TRBD1 or TRBD2 (5 bases each). The CDR3 is 14 amino acids. The germline gives CDR1 SEHNR, CDR2 FQNEAQ (reference sequence). The V end was cut by 5 bases, the J end by 3 bases, with 14 bases between. The CDR3 loop reads CASSALRDGYEQYF. As DNA, the CDR3 is TGTGCCAGCAGCGCTCTCCGGGACGGCTACGAGCAGTACTTC.

The genes are TRBV6-1 and TRBJ2-1; 8 nucleotides align to TRBD2. The germline V gene encodes CDR1 MNHNS and CDR2 SASEGT. CDR3 size: 15 residues. The V segment lost 5 bases and the J segment 0 bases; nucleotides outside the gene matches: 3. The chain's CDR3 is CASSRSGASYNEQFF. The CDR3 DNA sequence: TGTGCCAGCAGTCGTAGCGGGGCCTCCTACAATGAGCAGTTCTTC.

This clonotype occurred a few times. The chain uses TRBV6-2 or TRBV6-3 and TRBJ2-5, with 8 bases identical to TRBD2. Germline CDR1 is MNHEY and CDR2 is SVGEGT. This CDR3 spans 16 amino acids. V lost 4 bases, J lost 5 bases, and 12 bases stayed unmatched. The DNA for the CDR3 is TGTGCCAGCAGTTTCGCGAGCGGGAGTAGGTGGGAGACCCAGTACTTC. Its protein product is CASSFASGSRWETQYF.

Only a few counts were recorded for this clonotype. The chain employs TRBV7-9 and TRBJ2-7; TRBD1 agrees at 7 bases. The V gene's germline CDR1 is SEHNR and CDR2 FQNEAQ (reference sequence). The CDR3 runs 13 residues. V was clipped by 8 bases and J by 3 bases; unmatched bases: 7. CDR3 sequence reads: CASRGGSNYEQYF. CDR3 sequence (DNA): TGTGCCAGCCGAGGGGGCTCTAACTACGAGCAGTACTTC.

The J gene is TRBJ2-7, the V gene TRBV19; 8 nucleotides align to TRBD2. The junction had 15 bases not matched to a gene; V was cut back by 9 bases and J by 5 bases. CDR1 is LNHDA, CDR2 SQIVND, per germline (reference sequence). This CDR3 region has 15 residues. Here the CDR3 reads CASLQTGGSSHEQYF. The CDR3, as DNA: TGTGCCAGCCTCCAAACGGGAGGGTCGAGCCACGAGCAGTACTTC.

This clonotype was detected only a few times. The rearrangement uses TRBV6-5 and TRBJ2-4; tentatively, D is TRBD1 (5 bases). The ends were cut back, 1 base at V and 0 bases at J, with 10 bases in the middle. CDR1 is MNHEY, CDR2 SVGAGI, per germline. The CDR3 spans 16 residues. CDR3: CASSYLQDGAKNIQYF. The CDR3 DNA follows: TGTGCCAGCAGTTACTTACAGGATGGAGCCAAAAACATTCAGTACTTC.

The chain is built from TRBV29-1 and TRBJ1-2, with 7 bases lining up with TRBD1. Germline values: CDR1 SQVTM, CDR2 ANQGSEA. The CDR3 runs 13 residues. Trimming cost V 6 bases and J 7 bases; bases outside gene matches: 11. The CDR3 spells CSVWTGAMGGYTF. The CDR3 bases are TGCAGCGTCTGGACAGGTGCTATGGGTGGCTACACCTTC.

The rearrangement uses TRBV29-1 and TRBJ2-5; 8 nucleotides align to TRBD2. The ends lost 6 bases at V and 1 base at J; junction bases unmatched: 7. Germline V gives CDR1 SQVTM, CDR2 ANQGSEA. This CDR3 region has 14 residues. DNA of the CDR3: TGCAGCGTAAAAAGACTAGCGAGCCAAGAGACCCAGTACTTC. This codes for CSVKRLASQETQYF.

In this sample, this clonotype turned up many times. The CDR3 sequence: CASSGKHTGELFF. The CDR3 nucleotides are TGTGCCAGCAGTGGGAAGCATACCGGGGAGCTGTTTTTT. The chain combines TRBV2 with TRBJ2-2; no reliable D call. V was cut by 4 bases and J by 5 bases, with 8 bases left in between. The CDR3 has 13 residues. CDR1 SNHLY and CDR2 FYNNEI come from the germline V gene.

V usage is TRBV6-1 and J usage is TRBJ1-3; a possible D gene is TRBD1 (6 bases). The CDR3 sequence is 18 residues long. CDR1 and CDR2 from the germline V gene are MNHNS and SASEGT. V lost 5 bases and J lost 2, with 22 bases in between. The CDR3 here is CASSYTTKGGITGNTIYF. The CDR3 DNA follows: TGTGCCAGCAGTTATACGACAAAGGGGGGGATTACTGGAAACACCATATATTTT.

V and J are TRBV7-2 and TRBJ1-5; D is perhaps TRBD1 (5 bases). Germline assignment: CDR1 SGHTA and CDR2 FQGNSA. Trimming removed 7 bases from V and 4 bases from J, with 14 bases in between. The CDR3 runs to 14 residues. CDR3 nucleotide sequence: TGTGCCAGCAAAGCTTTGGGGCCGAATCAGCCCCAGCATTTT. Protein: CASKALGPNQPQHF.

In its sample, this clonotype was seen a few times. Possible read error: a much larger clone is one base away. The V call is TRBV11-2, the J call TRBJ2-1; 8 bases are a match to TRBD2. Germline trimming cut 5 bases from V and 9 bases from J; bases unmatched to any gene: 9. The CDR3 runs to 14 residues. The germline V gene encodes CDR1 SGHAT and CDR2 FQNNGV. The CDR3: CASSLSGTSSEQFF. CDR3 sequence (DNA): TGTGCCAGCAGCCTTAGCGGGACTTCTAGTGAGCAGTTCTTC.